This is a list of T cell receptor beta chains from one sample in a study of blood T cells in healthy people across ages. MiXCR was run by TCRdb on the 5' RACE reads, yielding one entry per CDR3 protein. The repertoire holds some 370,000 distinct CDR3 sequences, with about 52% as singletons. The sequenced sample consisted of blood. The origin of the receptors is a man aged 55 to 70 in good health. Both conserved end residues are part of each CDR3. The D gene is left open where the match is weak. Clone size is given for some rows only: seen once, a few or many times, or a class if the clone is expanded.

size: NA; J: TRBJ1-4; D: NA; V: TRBV18; DNA: TGTGCCAGCTCACCACGGAGAGTTGCAACTAATGAAAAACTGTTTTTT; CDR3: CASSPRRVATNEKLFF
size: many; J: TRBJ2-5; D: TRBD2; V: TRBV24-1; DNA: TGTGCCACCAGTGATCGGCCTAGCGGGAGGCAGACCCAGTACTTC; CDR3: CATSDRPSGRQTQYF
size: NA; J: TRBJ2-5; D: TRBD1; V: TRBV7-8; DNA: TGTGCCAGCTACCTGACAGGGAGATTCGGGACCCAGTACTTC; CDR3: CASYLTGRFGTQYF
size: once; J: TRBJ1-2; D: NA; V: TRBV6-5; DNA: TGTGCCAGCAGTCGACAGACTAACTATGGCTACACCTTC; CDR3: CASSRQTNYGYTF
size: NA; J: TRBJ1-2; D: NA; V: TRBV19; DNA: TGTGCCAGTTGTCGGACAAATCTCGACTATGGCTACACCTTC; CDR3: CASCRTNLDYGYTF
size: few; J: TRBJ2-7; D: NA; V: TRBV7-2; DNA: TGTGCCAGCAGCTTGCCCCTTGTGGAGGATGAGCAGTACTTC; CDR3: CASSLPLVEDEQYF
size: once; J: TRBJ2-7; D: NA; V: TRBV6-6; DNA: TGTGCCAGCAGGAGGCCACCCTACGAGCAGTACTTC; CDR3: CASRRPPYEQYF
size: few; J: TRBJ2-7; D: NA; V: TRBV20-1; DNA: TGCAGTGTTGGAGGGCCCCGCGAGCAGTACTTC; CDR3: CSVGGPREQYF
size: few; J: TRBJ2-4; D: NA; V: TRBV9; DNA: TGTGCCAGCAGCGTAGACTCAGGGGAAAACATTCAGTACTTC; CDR3: CASSVDSGENIQYF
size: many; J: TRBJ2-5; D: TRBD2; V: TRBV20-1; DNA: TGCAGTGCTAGAGATCCGGCTAGCGGGGGAAAGACCCAGTACTTC; CDR3: CSARDPASGGKTQYF
size: once; J: TRBJ2-3; D: TRBD1; V: TRBV7-2; DNA: TGTGCCAGCAGCTTATCGGCCAAGGGGGCTGATACGCAGTATTTT; CDR3: CASSLSAKGADTQYF
size: NA; J: TRBJ2-1; D: TRBD2; V: TRBV27; DNA: TGTGCCAGCAGCGAACTAGCGGGGGGTCGATACAATGAGCAGTTCTTC; CDR3: CASSELAGGRYNEQFF
size: NA; J: TRBJ2-3; D: TRBD2; V: TRBV20-1; DNA: TGCAGTGCACCGGGACTAGCGGAAAGCCCTAGCACAGATACGCAGTATTTT; CDR3: CSAPGLAESPSTDTQYF
size: NA; J: TRBJ1-2; D: NA; V: TRBV29-1; DNA: TGCAGCGCCCGAGTCCAGGCGGGGAACTATGGCTACACCTTC; CDR3: CSARVQAGNYGYTF
size: NA; J: TRBJ2-4; D: NA; V: TRBV20-1; DNA: TGCAGTGCTAGAGACAGGGGGGGGAGAAACATTCAGTACTTC; CDR3: CSARDRGGRNIQYF
size: NA; J: TRBJ1-5; D: NA; V: TRBV28; DNA: TGTGCCAGCAGTTTTTTTTGGGGGCTCGGCAATCAGCCCCAGCATTTT; CDR3: CASSFFWGLGNQPQHF
size: NA; J: TRBJ2-3; D: TRBD1; V: TRBV25-1; DNA: TGTGCCAGCAGTCCACGGACAGGGGATGGGATGGATACGCAGTATTTT; CDR3: CASSPRTGDGMDTQYF
size: NA; J: TRBJ2-7; D: NA; V: TRBV7-2; DNA: TGTGCCAGCAGCCCTTGGGGGGATGAGCAGTACTTC; CDR3: CASSPWGDEQYF
size: NA; J: TRBJ2-3; D: TRBD2; V: TRBV6-1; DNA: TGTGCCAGCAGTGAGTGGGGACTAGCGGGTACGCAGTATTTT; CDR3: CASSEWGLAGTQYF
size: few; J: TRBJ1-1; D: NA; V: TRBV7-9; DNA: TGTGCCAGCAACCAGAAACCTAACACTGAAGCTTTCTTT; CDR3: CASNQKPNTEAFF
size: few; J: TRBJ2-1; D: NA; V: TRBV27; DNA: TGTGCCAGCAGTCCCCACGGGGCTTACAATGAGCAGTTCTTC; CDR3: CASSPHGAYNEQFF
size: few; J: TRBJ2-7; D: TRBD2; V: TRBV9; DNA: TGTGCCAGCAGCGTAGGTTCTCCTAGCGGGGCCTACGAGCAGTACTTC; CDR3: CASSVGSPSGAYEQYF
size: NA; J: TRBJ2-7; D: NA; V: TRBV4-1; DNA: TGCGCCAGCAGCCAAGATCGGACAGCTACCACCTACGAGCAGTACTTC; CDR3: CASSQDRTATTYEQYF
size: NA; J: TRBJ2-7; D: NA; V: TRBV7-9; DNA: TGTTCCAGCAGCCTCACTAGCTACGAGCAGTACTTC; CDR3: CSSSLTSYEQYF
size: NA; J: TRBJ2-5; D: NA; V: TRBV7-2; DNA: TGTGCCAGCAACCGGGGTGACTCCCAAGAGACCCAGTACTTC; CDR3: CASNRGDSQETQYF
size: NA; J: TRBJ1-5; D: NA; V: TRBV6-5; DNA: TGTGCCAGCAGTTACACAAGCAATCAGCCCCAGCATTTT; CDR3: CASSYTSNQPQHF
size: NA; J: TRBJ1-6; D: TRBD1; V: TRBV12-3/TRBV12-4; DNA: TGTGCCAGCAGTTCCTCCGCGACAGGGCTGGTTTCACCCCTCCACTTT; CDR3: CASSSSATGLVSPLHF
size: NA; J: TRBJ2-7; D: NA; V: TRBV20-1; DNA: TGCAGTGCAGAAGGTGGGAGGACCTACGAGCAGTACTTC; CDR3: CSAEGGRTYEQYF
size: NA; J: TRBJ2-3; D: NA; V: TRBV3-1; DNA: TGTGCCAGCAGCCAATTGGGGGCCGAAAAGGCCCAAGCGCAGTATTTT; CDR3: CASSQLGAEKAQAQYF
size: few; J: TRBJ2-7; D: NA; V: TRBV12-3/TRBV12-4; DNA: TGTGCCAGCAGTCCCACAGGCCCTCTCTACGAGCAGTACTTC; CDR3: CASSPTGPLYEQYF
size: few; J: TRBJ2-3; D: NA; V: TRBV12-3/TRBV12-4; DNA: TGTGCCAGCAGTTTGGGGGGTTGGGGCACAGATACGCAGTATTTT; CDR3: CASSLGGWGTDTQYF
size: NA; J: TRBJ1-4; D: NA; V: TRBV2; DNA: TGTGCCAGCAGTATGCAGCCTGCAACTAATGAAAAACTGTTTTTT; CDR3: CASSMQPATNEKLFF
size: NA; J: TRBJ1-1; D: NA; V: TRBV7-9; DNA: TGTGCCAGCAGCCGGCAAACTGAAGCTTTCTTT; CDR3: CASSRQTEAFF
size: NA; J: TRBJ2-1; D: NA; V: TRBV3-1; DNA: TGTGCCAGCAGCCAAGCAGGGCAAAACTCCTACAATGAGCAGTTCTTC; CDR3: CASSQAGQNSYNEQFF
size: many; J: TRBJ2-1; D: NA; V: TRBV6-2/TRBV6-3; DNA: TGTGCCAGCAGCTACTCCTACAATGAGCAGTTCTTC; CDR3: CASSYSYNEQFF
size: NA; J: TRBJ2-6; D: NA; V: TRBV11-2; DNA: TGTGCCAGCAGTTCTAAAAGGTCCTCTGGGGCCAACGTCCTGACTTTC; CDR3: CASSSKRSSGANVLTF
size: few; J: TRBJ2-7; D: NA; V: TRBV29-1; DNA: TGCAGCGTTGAAGATCGAAGGGGCGCTAACTACGAGCAGTACTTC; CDR3: CSVEDRRGANYEQYF
size: NA; J: TRBJ2-5; D: TRBD1; V: TRBV29-1; DNA: TGCAGCGCTCGACAGGGTTACGGGCAGTACTTC; CDR3: CSARQGYGQYF
size: few; J: TRBJ2-1; D: TRBD2; V: TRBV7-9; DNA: TGTGCCAGCGTTCGACCGGGACTAGCACGGGTGAATGAGCAGTTCTTC; CDR3: CASVRPGLARVNEQFF
size: NA; J: TRBJ2-5; D: TRBD2; V: TRBV9; DNA: TGTGCCAGCAGCGCGAGATTCACGACGGGGGGTTCCCAAGAGACCCAGTACTTC; CDR3: CASSARFTTGGSQETQYF
size: few; J: TRBJ1-5; D: TRBD1; V: TRBV9; DNA: TGTGCCAGCAGCGCAACCACGGGACAGGGAAATCAGCCCCAGCATTTT; CDR3: CASSATTGQGNQPQHF
size: few; J: TRBJ2-7; D: NA; V: TRBV29-1; DNA: TGCAGCGTTACCAGGTTAGGGGGGGCCTACGAGCAGTACTTC; CDR3: CSVTRLGGAYEQYF
size: NA; J: TRBJ2-5; D: NA; V: TRBV5-1; DNA: TGCGCCAGCAGCTTGGAGCCAGGGTCCCTCGGAGAGACCCAGTACTTC; CDR3: CASSLEPGSLGETQYF
size: NA; J: TRBJ2-5; D: NA; V: TRBV11-2; DNA: TGTGCCAGCAGCTCAGATGTTGGGGGCAGGGGACAGACCCAGTACTTC; CDR3: CASSSDVGGRGQTQYF
size: few; J: TRBJ2-5; D: NA; V: TRBV7-8; DNA: TGTGCCAGCAAGGTAGCGCCGCAAGAGACCCAGTACTTC; CDR3: CASKVAPQETQYF
size: NA; J: TRBJ2-3; D: NA; V: TRBV2; DNA: TGTGCCAGCAGTGAAAGGAGGGGGTCTAGCACAGATACGCAGTATTTT; CDR3: CASSERRGSSTDTQYF
size: few; J: TRBJ2-7; D: NA; V: TRBV28; DNA: TGTGCCAGCAGTTCCCCGGCAGGGACCTACGAGCAGTACTTC; CDR3: CASSSPAGTYEQYF
size: many; J: TRBJ2-5; D: NA; V: TRBV13; DNA: TGTGCCAGCAGCTTACCGGGGAGGGAGACCCAGTACTTC; CDR3: CASSLPGRETQYF
size: once; J: TRBJ2-7; D: NA; V: TRBV20-1; DNA: TGCAGTGCTAGAACCCTAGCCGGGGAGCAGTACTTC; CDR3: CSARTLAGEQYF
size: NA; J: TRBJ2-7; D: TRBD1; V: TRBV29-1; DNA: TGCAGCGTTGCCCAGACAGGGGGCGTGGGCGAGCAGTACTTC; CDR3: CSVAQTGGVGEQYF
size: NA; J: TRBJ1-6; D: NA; V: TRBV20-1; DNA: TGCAGTGCTAGAGGGTCCGAGCGCCGATATATGGATTCACCCCTCCACTTT; CDR3: CSARGSERRYMDSPLHF
size: few; J: TRBJ2-7; D: TRBD1; V: TRBV3-1; DNA: TGTGCCAGCAGTTACCGGGACAGGGACGAGCAGTACTTC; CDR3: CASSYRDRDEQYF
size: NA; J: TRBJ2-7; D: TRBD1; V: TRBV4-2; DNA: TGTGCCAGCAGCCGGCCAGGACAGGGAAGGAACGAGCAGTACTTC; CDR3: CASSRPGQGRNEQYF
size: large; J: TRBJ2-1; D: TRBD2; V: TRBV4-1; DNA: TGCGCCAGCAGCCAAGCTTTTGGCGGGGGGGCCGGGAATGAGCAGTTCTTC; CDR3: CASSQAFGGGAGNEQFF
size: few; J: TRBJ2-3; D: NA; V: TRBV5-1; DNA: TGCGCCAGCAGCTTGGGGACTAACACAGATACGCAGTATTTT; CDR3: CASSLGTNTDTQYF